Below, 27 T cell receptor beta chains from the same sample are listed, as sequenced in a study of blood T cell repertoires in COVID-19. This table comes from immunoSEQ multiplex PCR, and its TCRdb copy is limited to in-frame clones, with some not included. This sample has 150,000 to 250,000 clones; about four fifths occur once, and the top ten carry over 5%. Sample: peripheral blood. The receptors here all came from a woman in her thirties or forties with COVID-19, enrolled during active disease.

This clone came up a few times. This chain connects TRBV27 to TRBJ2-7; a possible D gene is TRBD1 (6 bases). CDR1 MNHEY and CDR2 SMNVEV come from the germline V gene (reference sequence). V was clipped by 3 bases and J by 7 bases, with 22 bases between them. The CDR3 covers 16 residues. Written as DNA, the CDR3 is TGTGCCAGCAGTTTTTCCTTTGGACAGACGATGGGGGAGCAGTACTTC. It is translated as CASSFSFGQTMGEQYF.

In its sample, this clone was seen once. This CDR3 reads CASIRSGSRYEQYF. CDR3 nucleotides: TGTGCCAGCATCCGATCGGGATCCCGGTACGAGCAGTACTTC. This rearrangement joins TRBV6-5 to TRBJ2-7; TRBD2 is a possible D gene (5 bases). The germline CDR1 and CDR2 sequences are MNHEY and SVGAGI. V shed 7 bases and J shed 4 bases, with 17 bases lying between them. This CDR3 region has 14 residues.

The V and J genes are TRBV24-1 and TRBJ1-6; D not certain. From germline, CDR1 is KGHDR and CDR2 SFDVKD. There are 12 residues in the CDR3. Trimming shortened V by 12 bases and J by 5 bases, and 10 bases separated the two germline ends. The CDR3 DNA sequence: TGTGCCGCGCATCTTAATAATTCACCCCTCCACTTT. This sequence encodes CAAHLNNSPLHF.

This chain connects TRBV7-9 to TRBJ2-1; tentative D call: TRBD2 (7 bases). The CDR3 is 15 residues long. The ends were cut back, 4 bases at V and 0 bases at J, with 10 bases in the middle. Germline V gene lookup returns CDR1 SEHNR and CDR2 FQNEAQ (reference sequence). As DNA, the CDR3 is TGTGCCAGCAGCTCGGGGGGCAACTCCTACAATGAGCAGTTCTTC. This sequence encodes CASSSGGNSYNEQFF.

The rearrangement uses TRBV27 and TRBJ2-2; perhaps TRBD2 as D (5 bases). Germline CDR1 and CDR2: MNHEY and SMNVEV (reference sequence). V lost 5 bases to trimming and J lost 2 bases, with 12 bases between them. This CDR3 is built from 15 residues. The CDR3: CASSRGLRNTGELFF. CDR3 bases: TGTGCCAGCAGTCGCGGGCTTAGAAACACCGGGGAGCTGTTTTTT.

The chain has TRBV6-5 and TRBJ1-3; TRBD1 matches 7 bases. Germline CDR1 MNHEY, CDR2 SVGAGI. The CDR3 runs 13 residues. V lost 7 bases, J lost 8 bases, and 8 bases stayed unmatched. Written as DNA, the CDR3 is TGTGCCAGCATGAGAGGGGGCAAGTACACCATATATTTT. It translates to CASMRGGKYTIYF.

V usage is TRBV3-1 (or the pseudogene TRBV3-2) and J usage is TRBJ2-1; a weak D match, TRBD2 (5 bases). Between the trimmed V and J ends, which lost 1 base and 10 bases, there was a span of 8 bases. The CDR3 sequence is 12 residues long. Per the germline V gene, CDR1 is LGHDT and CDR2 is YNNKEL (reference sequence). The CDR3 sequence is CASSQGRNEQFF. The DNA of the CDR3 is TGTGCCAGCAGCCAAGGGAGGAACGAGCAGTTCTTC.

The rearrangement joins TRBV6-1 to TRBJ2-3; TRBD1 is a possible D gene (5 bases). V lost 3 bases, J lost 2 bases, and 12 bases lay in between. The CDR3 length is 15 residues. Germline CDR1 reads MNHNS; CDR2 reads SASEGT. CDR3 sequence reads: CASSEDIYPTDTQYF. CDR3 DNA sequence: TGTGCCAGCAGTGAGGACATCTACCCCACAGATACGCAGTATTTT.

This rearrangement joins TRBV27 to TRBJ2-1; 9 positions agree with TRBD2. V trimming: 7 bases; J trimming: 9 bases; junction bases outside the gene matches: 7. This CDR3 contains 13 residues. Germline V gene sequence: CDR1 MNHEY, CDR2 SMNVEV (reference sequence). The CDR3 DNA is TGTGCCAGCATCGCGGGAGGGCACGGTGAGCAGTTCTTC. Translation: CASIAGGHGEQFF.

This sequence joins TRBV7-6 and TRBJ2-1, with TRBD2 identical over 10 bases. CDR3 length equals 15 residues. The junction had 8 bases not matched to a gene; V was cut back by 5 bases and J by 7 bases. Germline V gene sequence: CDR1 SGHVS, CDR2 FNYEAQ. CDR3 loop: CASSPSGSRGNEQFF. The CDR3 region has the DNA TGTGCCAGCAGCCCTAGCGGGAGCCGAGGGAATGAGCAGTTCTTC.

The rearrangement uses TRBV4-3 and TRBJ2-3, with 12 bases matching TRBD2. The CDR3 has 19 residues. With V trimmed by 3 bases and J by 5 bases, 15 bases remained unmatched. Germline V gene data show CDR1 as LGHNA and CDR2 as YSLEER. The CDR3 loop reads CASSQSLPRGLAGIDTQYF. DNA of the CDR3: TGCGCCAGCAGCCAGTCGCTACCTCGTGGACTAGCGGGAATAGATACGCAGTATTTT.

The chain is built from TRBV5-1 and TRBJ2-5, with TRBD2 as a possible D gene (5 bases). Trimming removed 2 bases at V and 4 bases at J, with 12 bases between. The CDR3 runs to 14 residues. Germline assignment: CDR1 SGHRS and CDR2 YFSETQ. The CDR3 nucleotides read TGCGCCAGCAGCTTCGTGCGGGTCGGAGAGACCCAGTACTTC. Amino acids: CASSFVRVGETQYF.

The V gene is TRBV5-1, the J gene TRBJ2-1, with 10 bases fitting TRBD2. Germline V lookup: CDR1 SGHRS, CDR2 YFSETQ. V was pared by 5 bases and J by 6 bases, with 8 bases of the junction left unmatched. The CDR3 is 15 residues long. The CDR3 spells CASRLMSSGSNEQFF. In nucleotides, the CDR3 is TGCGCCAGCAGACTCATGTCTAGCGGGAGCAATGAGCAGTTCTTC.

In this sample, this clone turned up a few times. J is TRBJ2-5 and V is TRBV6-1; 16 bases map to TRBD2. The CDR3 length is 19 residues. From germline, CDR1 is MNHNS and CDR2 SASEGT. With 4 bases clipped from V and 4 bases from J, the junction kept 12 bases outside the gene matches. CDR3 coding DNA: TGTGCCAGCAGTGCGACCTACGGGACTAGCGGGGGGGCCACAGAGACCCAGTACTTC. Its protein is CASSATYGTSGGATETQYF.

Here the CDR3 reads CASSYEGRSTEAFF. CDR3 DNA sequence: TGTGCCAGCAGTTACGAGGGTCGGAGCACTGAAGCTTTCTTT. The chain has TRBV6-2 or TRBV6-3 and TRBJ1-1; no reliable D call. Trimming took off 2 bases at V and 4 bases at J, with 11 bases between the two ends. Looked up from germline, CDR1 is MNHEY and CDR2 is SVGEGT. The CDR3 spans 14 residues.

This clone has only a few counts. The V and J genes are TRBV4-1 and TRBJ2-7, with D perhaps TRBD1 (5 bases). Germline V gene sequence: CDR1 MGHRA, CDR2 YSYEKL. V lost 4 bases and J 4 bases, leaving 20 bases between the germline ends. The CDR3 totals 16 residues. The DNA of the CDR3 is TGCGCCAGCAGCCCCAATCCGGACCGCGCAGGGTACGAGCAGTACTTC. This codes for CASSPNPDRAGYEQYF.

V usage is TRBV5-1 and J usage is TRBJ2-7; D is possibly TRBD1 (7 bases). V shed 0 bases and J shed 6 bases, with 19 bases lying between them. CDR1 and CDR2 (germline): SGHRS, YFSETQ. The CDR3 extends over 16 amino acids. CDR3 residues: CASSLAKEGARVEQYF. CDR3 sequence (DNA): TGCGCCAGCAGCTTGGCCAAGGAGGGGGCACGGGTCGAGCAGTACTTC.

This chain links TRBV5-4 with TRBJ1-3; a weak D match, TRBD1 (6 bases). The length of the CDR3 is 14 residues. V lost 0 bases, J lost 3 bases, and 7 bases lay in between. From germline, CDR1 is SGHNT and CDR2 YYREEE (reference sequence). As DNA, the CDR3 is TGTGCCAGCAGCTTGGACAGGGTTGGAAACACCATATATTTT. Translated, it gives CASSLDRVGNTIYF.

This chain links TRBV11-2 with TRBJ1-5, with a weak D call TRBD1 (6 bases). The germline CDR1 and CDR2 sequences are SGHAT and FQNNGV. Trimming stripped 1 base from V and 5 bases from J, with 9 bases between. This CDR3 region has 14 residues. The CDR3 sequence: CASSLAGTYQPQHF. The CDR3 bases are TGTGCCAGCAGCTTAGCAGGGACATATCAGCCCCAGCATTTT.

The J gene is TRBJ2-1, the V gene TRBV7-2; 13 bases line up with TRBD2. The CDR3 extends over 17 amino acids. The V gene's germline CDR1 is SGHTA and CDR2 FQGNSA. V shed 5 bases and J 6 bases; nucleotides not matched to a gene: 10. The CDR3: CASSPTSGGAMGNEQFF. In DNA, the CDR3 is TGTGCCAGCAGCCCTACTAGCGGGGGGGCTATGGGCAATGAGCAGTTCTTC.

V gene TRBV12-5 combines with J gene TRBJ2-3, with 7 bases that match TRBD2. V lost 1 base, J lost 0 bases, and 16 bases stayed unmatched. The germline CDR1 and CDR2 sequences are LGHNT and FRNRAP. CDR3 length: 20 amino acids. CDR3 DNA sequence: TGTGCTAGTGGTTTGGGCGTTAGGGACTATTATTCCTCTAGCACAGATACGCAGTATTTT. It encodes CASGLGVRDYYSSSTDTQYF.

CDR3 loop: CASSPPGQQETQYF. For the CDR3, the DNA is TGTGCCAGCTCACCACCGGGACAGCAAGAGACCCAGTACTTC. This chain uses TRBV18 with TRBJ2-5; 7 nucleotides line up with TRBD1. Germline V gene sequence: CDR1 KGHSH, CDR2 LQKENI. V trimming: 0 bases; J trimming: 2 bases; junction bases outside the gene matches: 0. The CDR3 extends over 14 amino acids.

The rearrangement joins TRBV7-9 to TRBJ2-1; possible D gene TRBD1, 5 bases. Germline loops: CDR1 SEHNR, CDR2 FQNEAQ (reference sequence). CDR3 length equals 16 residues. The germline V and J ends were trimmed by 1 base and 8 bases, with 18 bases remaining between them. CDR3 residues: CASSLVGQTVTHEQFF. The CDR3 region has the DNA TGTGCCAGCAGCTTAGTGGGGCAGACAGTTACCCATGAGCAGTTCTTC.

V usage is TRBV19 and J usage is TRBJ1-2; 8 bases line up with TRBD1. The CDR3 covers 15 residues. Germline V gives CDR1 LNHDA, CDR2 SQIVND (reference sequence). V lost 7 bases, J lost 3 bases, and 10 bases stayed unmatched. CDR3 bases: TGTGCCAGTAAGGGTACAGGGGGTTTCGACTATGGCTACACCTTC. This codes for CASKGTGGFDYGYTF.

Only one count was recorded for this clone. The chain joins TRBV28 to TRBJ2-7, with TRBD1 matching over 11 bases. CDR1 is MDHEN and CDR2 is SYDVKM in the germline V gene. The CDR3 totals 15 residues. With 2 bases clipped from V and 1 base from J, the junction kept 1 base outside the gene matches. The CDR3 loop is CASSLGQGASYEQYF. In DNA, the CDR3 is TGTGCCAGCAGTTTAGGACAGGGGGCGTCCTACGAGCAGTACTTC.

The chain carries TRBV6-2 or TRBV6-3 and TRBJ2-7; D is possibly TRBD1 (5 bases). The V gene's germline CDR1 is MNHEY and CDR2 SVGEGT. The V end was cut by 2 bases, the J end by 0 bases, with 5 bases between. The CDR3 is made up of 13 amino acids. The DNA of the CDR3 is TGTGCCAGCAGTTACACAGGCTCCTACGAGCAGTACTTC. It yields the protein CASSYTGSYEQYF.

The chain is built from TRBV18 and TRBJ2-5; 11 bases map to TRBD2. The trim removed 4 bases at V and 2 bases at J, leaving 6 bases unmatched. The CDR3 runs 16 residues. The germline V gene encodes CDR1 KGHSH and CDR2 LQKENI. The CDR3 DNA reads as TGTGCCAGCTCACTTTTAGCGGGAGGGCCGCAAGAGACCCAGTACTTC. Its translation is CASSLLAGGPQETQYF.